The next 25 T cell receptor beta chains were all read from a single sample in a study of cytomegalovirus exposure and HLA in healthy donors. PCR employed 60 Vbeta and 13 Jbeta primers. Only in-frame clones appear in the TCRdb table, and some are missing; sequencing was by immunoSEQ multiplex PCR. Here the sample spans fewer than 200,000 clones, 80% to 85% being singletons. Specimen: PBMCs. The receptors derive from a woman aged 18-29 years in good health and CMV-seronegative.

This clone was observed a handful of times. The V call is TRBV10-1, the J call TRBJ2-7; 11 positions agree with TRBD1. The CDR3 spans 14 residues. V lost 4 bases to trimming and J lost 5 bases; unmatched junction nucleotides: 4. Germline assignment: CDR1 WNHNN and CDR2 SYGVQD (reference sequence). CDR3 region: CASSGTGGEHEQYV. CDR3 sequence (DNA): TGCGCCAGCAGTGGGACAGGGGGCGAACACGAGCAGTACGTC.

The chain uses TRBV5-6 and TRBJ2-2; the D is unclear. The germline V gene has CDR1 SGHDT and CDR2 YYEEEE. The CDR3 is 13 residues long. With 4 bases removed from V and 8 bases from J, the gap between germline ends came to 12 bases. CDR3 in amino acids: CASSAVSAGELFF. DNA for the CDR3: TGTGCCAGCAGCGCGGTGTCTGCTGGGGAGCTGTTTTTT.

This chain uses TRBV18 with TRBJ2-3; 7 positions match TRBD1. The CDR3 runs to 14 residues. With 5 bases clipped from V and 2 bases from J, the junction kept 4 bases outside the gene matches. CDR1 and CDR2 from the germline V gene are KGHSH and LQKENI. In DNA, the CDR3 is TGTGCCAGCTCAGCCGGGACAGACACAGATACGCAGTATTTT. Translation: CASSAGTDTDTQYF.

This chain uses TRBV2 with TRBJ2-3, with D uncertain. In germline, CDR1 is SNHLY, CDR2 FYNNEI. Trimming took 7 bases from V and 0 from J, leaving 8 bases between them. The CDR3 extends over 13 amino acids. The CDR3, as DNA: TGTGCCAGCATGAGAGTTAGCACAGATACGCAGTATTTT. Encoded protein: CASMRVSTDTQYF.

There are a few counts of this clone. V gene TRBV6-6 combines with J gene TRBJ2-1, with 7 bases lining up with TRBD2. The CDR3 extends over 15 amino acids. V was pared by 1 base and J by 7 bases, with 7 bases of the junction left unmatched. Germline CDR1 is MNHNY and CDR2 is SVGAGI (reference sequence). CDR3 nucleotide sequence: TGTGCCAGCAGTTACTACGGGGGAGGGATGAATGAGCAGTTCTTC. It is translated as CASSYYGGGMNEQFF.

V usage is TRBV5-1 and J usage is TRBJ2-3; 10 bases map to TRBD1. Germline V gene data show CDR1 as SGHRS and CDR2 as YFSETQ. The V gene end was trimmed by 4 bases and the J gene end by 2 bases; junction bases not matched to a gene: 4. The CDR3 has 15 amino acids. The CDR3 here is CASSVGQGYTDTQYF. Here the CDR3 DNA reads TGCGCCAGCAGCGTGGGACAGGGGTACACAGATACGCAGTATTTT.

The chain carries TRBV2 and TRBJ2-1; the match to TRBD2 covers 12 bases. The CDR3 loop spans 15 amino acids. Per the germline V gene, CDR1 is SNHLY and CDR2 is FYNNEI. The J segment lost 14 bases and the V segment lost 8 bases, leaving 16 bases of the junction unmatched. The CDR3 DNA is TGTGCCAGCCACCAGGATCGGACTAGCGGGGCCCCGGAGTTCTTC. This codes for CASHQDRTSGAPEFF. The entire variable domain, with the rest obtained from reference TRBV2 and TRBJ2-1, is as follows: EPEVTQTPSHQVTQMGQEVILRCVPISNHLYFYWYRQILGQKVEFLVSFYNNEISEKSEIFDDQFSVERPDGSNFTLKIRSTKLEDSAMYFCASHQDRTSGAPEFFGPGTRLTVL.

The chain has TRBV7-2 and TRBJ2-1, with 10 bases lining up with TRBD2. Germline lookup yields CDR1 SGHTA and CDR2 FQGNSA. Trimming at V came to 4 bases and at J to 6 bases, leaving 6 bases not matched to a gene. The length of the CDR3 is 15 residues. CDR3 DNA: TGTGCCAGCAGCTCCAGCGGGAGGGATAGCAATGAGCAGTTCTTC. As protein: CASSSSGRDSNEQFF.

The CDR3 protein is CASSITGLAGEEQFF. The CDR3 DNA reads as TGTGCCAGTAGTATAACGGGACTAGCGGGAGAAGAGCAGTTCTTC. This chain connects TRBV19 to TRBJ2-1; 14 bases agree with TRBD2. The CDR3 totals 15 residues. The V segment lost 2 bases and the J segment 10 bases; nucleotides outside the gene matches: 4. CDR1 is LNHDA and CDR2 is SQIVND in the germline V gene (reference sequence). Drawing the rest from reference TRBV19 and TRBJ2-1, the complete variable domain is DGGITQSPKYLFRKEGQNVTLSCEQNLNHDAMYWYRQDPGQGLRLIYYSQIVNDFQKGDIAEGYSVSREKKESFPLTVTSAQKNPTAFYLCASSITGLAGEEQFFGPGTRLTVL.

The gene calls are TRBV28 and TRBJ1-3; 11 positions match TRBD1. Germline lookup yields CDR1 MDHEN and CDR2 SYDVKM. This CDR3 comprises 16 residues. The trim removed 4 bases at V and 7 bases at J, leaving 9 bases unmatched. This CDR3 is CASSSDRDRGLNTIYF. CDR3 DNA: TGTGCCAGCAGTTCAGACCGGGACAGGGGGTTGAACACCATATATTTT.

This chain uses TRBV10-1 with TRBJ1-6; possible D gene TRBD1, 5 bases. Trimming took 3 bases from V and 10 from J, leaving 13 bases between them. Germline V gives CDR1 WNHNN, CDR2 SYGVQD (reference sequence). This CDR3 has 14 residues. CDR3 protein: CASSEVQGLSPLHF. The CDR3 DNA reads as TGCGCCAGCAGTGAAGTTCAGGGATTGTCACCCCTCCACTTT.

This chain connects TRBV28 to TRBJ1-2; D is perhaps TRBD1 (6 bases). CDR1 MDHEN and CDR2 SYDVKM come from the germline V gene. With 5 bases removed from V and 4 bases from J, the gap between germline ends came to 20 bases. There are 16 residues in the CDR3. CDR3 protein: CASSPPDRRSAYGYTF. The CDR3 nucleotides read TGTGCCAGCAGTCCCCCCGACAGGCGATCGGCCTATGGCTACACCTTC.

The chain couples TRBV30 to TRBJ2-7; 7 nucleotides line up with TRBD1. Germline V gene data show CDR1 as GTSNPN and CDR2 as SVGIG (reference sequence). The J segment lost 2 bases and the V segment lost 5 bases, leaving 3 bases of the junction unmatched. This CDR3 contains 12 residues. CDR3 in DNA: TGTGCCTGGCGGGACAGAGCCTACGAGCAGTACTTC. Translation: CAWRDRAYEQYF.

This chain uses TRBV11-2 with TRBJ2-7; D is possibly TRBD2 (6 bases). CDR1 and CDR2 (germline): SGHAT, FQNNGV. The CDR3 spans 14 residues. Trimming left V 5 bases short and J 0 bases short, with 11 bases between. The CDR3 bases are TGTGCCAGCAGCGTAGGGACTGGCTCCTACGAGCAGTACGTC. Encoded protein: CASSVGTGSYEQYV.

The rearrangement joins TRBV6-1 to TRBJ2-6; D is undetermined. Germline V gene lookup returns CDR1 MNHNS and CDR2 SASEGT. The CDR3 length is 17 residues. Trimming left V 0 bases short and J 1 base short, with 10 bases between. The CDR3 DNA follows: TGTGCCAGCAGTGAAGCGGCTTACATTTCTGGGGCCAACGTCCTGACTTTC. It translates to CASSEAAYISGANVLTF.

The rearrangement links TRBV11-2 to TRBJ2-1; tentatively, D is TRBD1 (5 bases). V gave up 0 bases and J gave up 12 bases, with 12 bases separating them. The germline V gene encodes CDR1 SGHAT and CDR2 FQNNGV. The CDR3 totals 13 residues. The CDR3 loop is CASSLDNRKVQFF. CDR3 coding DNA: TGTGCCAGCAGCTTAGATAACAGGAAGGTGCAGTTCTTC. Based on the CDR3 plus reference TRBV11-2 and TRBJ2-1, the full variable domain is EAGVAQSPRYKIIEKRQSVAFWCNPISGHATLYWYQQILGQGPKLLIQFQNNGVVDDSQLPKDRFSAERLKGVDSTLKIQPAKLEDSAVYLCASSLDNRKVQFFGPGTRLTVL.

The chain recombines TRBV27 with TRBJ2-1; the match to TRBD2 covers 9 bases. CDR3 length: 16 residues. V lost 2 bases to trimming and J lost 3 bases; unmatched junction nucleotides: 5. Germline CDR1 MNHEY, CDR2 SMNVEV (reference sequence). The CDR3 DNA reads as TGTGCCAGCAGTTTAACTCCTAGCGGGATCTACAATGAGCAGTTCTTC. It yields the protein CASSLTPSGIYNEQFF.

This clone has only a few counts. This chain joins TRBV11-2 and TRBJ2-7; 8 bases match TRBD2. This CDR3 has 15 amino acids. Unmatched junction bases numbered 13, after V lost 5 bases and J lost 7 bases. CDR1 is SGHAT, CDR2 FQNNGV, per germline. CDR3 DNA: TGTGCCAGCAGCCCGGGGGGTAGCGGGGAAAGGGAGCAGTACGTC. Protein product: CASSPGGSGEREQYV.

This clone was found a few times. The chain employs TRBV25-1 and TRBJ2-1; 13 bases are shared with TRBD2. Germline lookup yields CDR1 MGHDK and CDR2 SYGVNS. The CDR3 is 17 amino acids. V was clipped by 4 bases and J by 5 bases; unmatched bases: 8. CDR3 amino acids: CASSGRLAGGGDNEQFF. Here the CDR3 DNA reads TGTGCCAGCAGTGGGAGACTAGCGGGAGGAGGCGACAATGAGCAGTTCTTC.

This chain links TRBV29-1 with TRBJ1-2, with no clear D. Germline values: CDR1 SQVTM, CDR2 ANQGSEA. The CDR3 is 13 amino acids. Trimming removed 6 bases at V and 4 bases at J, with 15 bases between. CDR3 sequence (DNA): TGCAGCGTAGTGGAGCTAGGTATCTATGGCTACACCTTC. It is translated as CSVVELGIYGYTF.

The V gene is TRBV4-1, the J gene TRBJ2-5; TRBD1 aligns across 8 bases. The CDR3 length is 16 residues. Germline assignment: CDR1 MGHRA and CDR2 YSYEKL. V dropped 4 bases and J dropped 4; count of bases not matched to a gene: 11. CDR3 in amino acids: CASSRLQGVFGETQYF. The DNA for the CDR3 is TGCGCCAGCAGCCGCCTACAGGGGGTTTTCGGAGAGACCCAGTACTTC.

The chain has TRBV7-9 and TRBJ1-6; TRBD1 matches 9 bases. The CDR3 is made up of 15 amino acids. The trim removed 3 bases at V and 7 bases at J, leaving 4 bases unmatched. The germline V gene has CDR1 SEHNR and CDR2 FQNEAQ (reference sequence). The CDR3 region has the DNA TGTGCCAGCAGCTTCAGTGGACAGGGGAATTCACCCCTCCACTTT. It encodes CASSFSGQGNSPLHF.

V and J are TRBV10-2 and TRBJ1-2; perhaps TRBD1 as D (5 bases). Germline CDR1 WSHSY, CDR2 SAAADI. Trimming removed 2 bases from V and 7 bases from J, with 11 bases in between. The CDR3 covers 13 residues. CDR3 DNA: TGCGCCAGCAGTGAGACGGGGGAGGGTGGCTACACCTTC. It encodes CASSETGEGGYTF.

The chain combines TRBV27 with TRBJ2-7; tentative D call: TRBD2 (6 bases). V was trimmed by 2 bases and J by 1 base, leaving 9 bases between them. Germline CDR1 reads MNHEY; CDR2 reads SMNVEV (reference sequence). There are 14 residues in the CDR3. CDR3: CASSLGLASYEQYF. DNA of the CDR3: TGTGCCAGCAGTTTAGGGCTAGCGTCCTACGAGCAGTACTTC.

V usage is TRBV29-1 and J usage is TRBJ2-4; perhaps TRBD2 as D (7 bases). Deletions cut 3 bases from V and 6 bases from J, with 9 bases between. CDR1 is SQVTM, CDR2 ANQGSEA, per germline. The CDR3 spans 12 residues. The CDR3 sequence: CSVDRGGNIQYF. CDR3 nucleotide sequence: TGCAGCGTTGATAGGGGGGGAAACATTCAGTACTTC.